This entry describes one T cell receptor (beta chain). The source material, RNA transcripts, was used to amplify TCR beta CDR3 regions. Using the HTBI primer set, a first-round RT-PCR was run on the TCR CDR3. TCRdb re-analysed the multiplex PCR reads in MiXCR, keeping a single row per CDR3 protein. This table has around 690,000 distinct CDR3 sequences, roughly 17% appearing once. The source of the sample is a study of T cells in Graves' hyperthyroidism and ophthalmopathy. CDR3 size: 15 residues. CDR1 and CDR2 (germline): SGDLS, YYNGEE. Trimming cost V 0 bases and J 4 bases, with 13 bases left between them.

Material: blood. The chain has TRBV9 and TRBJ1-1; the D is unclear. This clonotype was sampled from a man aged 45-65 years with Graves' hyperthyroidism. CDR3 residues: CASSVAWGGSTEAFF. The CDR3 nucleotides read TGTGCCAGCAGCGTAGCGTGGGGAGGTAGCACTGAAGCTTTCTTT.